Sequencing of this T cell receptor (beta chain) was carried out in a study of CD8+CD57+ T cells in acquired aplastic anemia. Study details: Recorded DNA amounts for sorted CD4+ and CD8+ cells had an average of 3.2 ug. Study findings and constraints: Found in both controls and patients were almost 30 CD8+ CDR3 sequences. Between patients and controls, CD8+ Simpson's diversity did not vary significantly.

The CDR3 has 15 residues. Germline assignment: CDR1 SGHTA and CDR2 FQGTGA. V was shortened by 5 bases and J by 5 bases, with 15 bases between the two germline ends. Using genomic DNA as the template, TCR beta VDJ and CDR3 profiling was carried out. TCRdb reanalysed the reads using MiXCR and keeps one entry per CDR3 protein. Of 200,000 to 300,000 distinct CDR3 sequences in the sample, 45% to 50% were seen once. A few counts support this clonotype. Its specificity is not known. In patients chosen for sequencing, flow cytometry had shown CD8+CD57+ cell expansion. No therapy had been given to the patients at the time of blood sampling.

Sequencing input: sorted CD4+, CD8+, or CD8+CD57+ T cells (not recorded which) from PBMCs. The clonotype originates from a human donor with aplastic anemia. The V and J genes are TRBV7-3 and TRBJ2-2; D may be TRBD1 (6 bases). In DNA, the CDR3 is TGTGCCAGCAGCGCTACAGGGACAAAGACCGGGGAGCTGTTTTTT. Its protein is CASSATGTKTGELFF.